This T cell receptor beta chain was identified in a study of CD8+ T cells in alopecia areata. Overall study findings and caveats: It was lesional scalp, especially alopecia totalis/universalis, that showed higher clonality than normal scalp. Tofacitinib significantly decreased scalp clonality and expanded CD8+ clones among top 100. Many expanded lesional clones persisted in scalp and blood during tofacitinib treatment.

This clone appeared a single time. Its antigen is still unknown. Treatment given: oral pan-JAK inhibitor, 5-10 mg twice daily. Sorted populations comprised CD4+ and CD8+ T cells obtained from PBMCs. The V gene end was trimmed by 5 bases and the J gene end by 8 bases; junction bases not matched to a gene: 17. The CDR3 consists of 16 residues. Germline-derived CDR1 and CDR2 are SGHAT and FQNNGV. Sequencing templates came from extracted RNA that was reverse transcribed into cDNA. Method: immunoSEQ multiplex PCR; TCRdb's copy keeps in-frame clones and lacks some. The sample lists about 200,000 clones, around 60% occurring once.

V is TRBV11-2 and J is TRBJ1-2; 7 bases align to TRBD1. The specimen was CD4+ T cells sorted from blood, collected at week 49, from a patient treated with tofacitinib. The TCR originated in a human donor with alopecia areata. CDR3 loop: CASSPHLEGAVQGYTF. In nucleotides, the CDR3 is TGTGCCAGCAGCCCCCACTTAGAGGGGGCAGTGCAGGGCTACACCTTC.